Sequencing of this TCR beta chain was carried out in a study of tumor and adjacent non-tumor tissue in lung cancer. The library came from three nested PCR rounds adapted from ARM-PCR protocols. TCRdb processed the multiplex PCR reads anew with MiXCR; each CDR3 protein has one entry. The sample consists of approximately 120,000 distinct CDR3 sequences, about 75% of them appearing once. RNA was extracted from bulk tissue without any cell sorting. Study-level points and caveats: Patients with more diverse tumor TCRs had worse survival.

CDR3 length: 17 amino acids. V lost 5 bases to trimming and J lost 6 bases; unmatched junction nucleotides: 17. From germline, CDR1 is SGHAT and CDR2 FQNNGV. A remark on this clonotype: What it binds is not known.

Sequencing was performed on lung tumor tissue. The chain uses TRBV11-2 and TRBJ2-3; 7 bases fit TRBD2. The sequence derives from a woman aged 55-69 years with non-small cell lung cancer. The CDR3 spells CASSDGSSGGRTDTQYF. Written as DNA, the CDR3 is TGTGCCAGCAGCGACGGGTCTAGCGGAGGTCGGACGGATACGCAGTATTTT. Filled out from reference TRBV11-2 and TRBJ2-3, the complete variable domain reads EAGVAQSPRYKIIEKRQSVAFWCNPISGHATLYWYQQILGQGPKLLIQFQNNGVVDDSQLPKDRFSAERLKGVDSTLKIQPAKLEDSAVYLCASSDGSSGGRTDTQYFGPGTRLTVL.